This T cell receptor (beta chain) is drawn from a study of CD8 T cells in Susac syndrome. TCR beta sequencing was performed on blood CD8+ and CD4+ T cells. The CD8+ and CD4+ T cells were negatively isolated, with the TEMRA cells enriched by FACS. Random-hexamer reverse transcription was applied to roughly 0.45 to 1 ug RNA. Coverage of TCR beta CDR3 amplification by immunoSEQ multiplex PCR extended to 54 Vbeta and 13 Jbeta. TCRdb ran MiXCR on the immunoSEQ multiplex PCR reads and lists one entry per CDR3 protein. This sample has about 300,000 distinct CDR3 sequences; about 92% occur once, and the top ten carry roughly 0.059%. Germline V gives CDR1 SNHLY, CDR2 FYNNEI. V was pared by 4 bases and J by 3 bases, with 4 bases of the junction left unmatched. The CDR3 is made up of 14 amino acids. The sample holds one count of this clonotype.

The TCR was taken from a human donor with multiple sclerosis. The source material was CD4+ T cells from PBMCs. V usage is TRBV2 and J usage is TRBJ2-7; 9 bases are a match to TRBD2. This chain's CDR3 is CASSAASGDYEQYF. As DNA, the CDR3 is TGTGCCAGCAGTGCGGCTAGCGGGGACTACGAGCAGTACTTC.